The 6 T cell receptor beta chains below all came from one sample that was sequenced in a study of cytomegalovirus exposure and HLA in healthy donors. It was with 60 Vbeta and 13 Jbeta primers that the PCR ran. Method: immunoSEQ multiplex PCR; TCRdb's copy keeps in-frame clones and lacks some. There are over 150,000 clones in the sample; approximately 80% occur only once, and approximately 2.4% lies in the top ten. The sample consisted of PBMCs. Every receptor here comes from a male donor in good health and CMV-seronegative.

The V gene is TRBV5-1, the J gene TRBJ2-7; 7 positions agree with TRBD1. The CDR3 contains 15 residues. The V segment lost 2 bases and the J segment 0 bases; nucleotides outside the gene matches: 5. Germline assignment: CDR1 SGHRS and CDR2 YFSETQ. The CDR3, as DNA: TGCGCCAGCAGCTTCGGGACAGCTAGCTCCTACGAGCAGTACTTC. This sequence encodes CASSFGTASSYEQYF.

The sample holds one count of this clone. The V and J genes are TRBV9 and TRBJ1-2; 7 bases map to TRBD1. The germline V gene encodes CDR1 SGDLS and CDR2 YYNGEE. This CDR3 comprises 14 residues. The junction had 4 bases not matched to a gene; V was cut back by 0 bases and J by 5 bases. In nucleotides, the CDR3 is TGTGCCAGCAGCGTAGCGTCGACAGGGTATGGCTACACCTTC. Translated: CASSVASTGYGYTF.

J is TRBJ1-4 and V is TRBV6-1, with no clear D. V dropped 5 bases and J dropped 0 bases, with 4 bases sitting between them. This CDR3 region has 13 residues. Germline lookup yields CDR1 MNHNS and CDR2 SASEGT. The CDR3 loop is CASSLATNEKLFF. CDR3 bases: TGTGCCAGCAGTTTAGCAACTAATGAAAAACTGTTTTTT.

The J gene is TRBJ2-2, the V gene TRBV6-4; D is unclear. This CDR3 is built from 16 residues. The V gene lost 2 bases and the J gene lost 2 bases, with 12 bases spanning the gap. Germline assignment: CDR1 MRHNA and CDR2 SNTAGT. Written as DNA, the CDR3 is TGTGCCAGCAGTGACGGGCCAGAACCAAACACCGGGGAGCTGTTTTTT. This encodes CASSDGPEPNTGELFF.

J is TRBJ1-5 and V is TRBV19; D is uncertain. The germline V gene has CDR1 LNHDA and CDR2 SQIVND (reference sequence). The CDR3 runs to 12 residues. V was pared by 0 bases and J by 6 bases, with 3 bases between. The CDR3 DNA is TGTGCCAGTAGTATAGATCTTCAGCCCCAGCATTTT. This translates into CASSIDLQPQHF.

The CDR3 region is CASSLRGSYEQYF. The CDR3 DNA reads as TGCGCCAGCAGCTTGCGGGGCTCCTACGAGCAGTACTTC. This chain uses TRBV5-1 with TRBJ2-7, with TRBD2 as a possible D gene (5 bases). The V and J ends lost 1 base and 0 bases respectively, with 5 bases between them. The CDR3 sequence is 13 residues long. CDR1 and CDR2 (germline): SGHRS, YFSETQ.